A selection of T cell receptor beta chains follows, all from one sample in a study of blood T cells in healthy people across ages. TCRdb recomputed calls from the 5' RACE reads with MiXCR, one row per CDR3 protein. The sample has roughly 800,000 distinct CDR3 sequences; 55% to 70% are singletons. The sequenced material came from blood. The receptors come from a man aged 25 to 40 in good health. Both conserved end residues are part of each CDR3. The order of the fields is clone size, D gene, J gene, V gene, CDR3 DNA, CDR3 protein. A D gene is named only where the DNA matches it firmly. Clone size appears in some rows only: once, few, many, or a class for an expanded clone.

clone_size: NA; d_call: TRBD2; j_call: TRBJ2-1; v_call: TRBV6-2/TRBV6-3; cdr3_nt: TGTGCCAGCAAGGACCCTCGGTATGGCGGGAGGGCCTCCTACAATGAGCAGTTCTTC; cdr3_aa: CASKDPRYGGRASYNEQFF
clone_size: NA; d_call: TRBD2; j_call: TRBJ2-1; v_call: TRBV12-3/TRBV12-4; cdr3_nt: TGTGCCAGCGATTCTCCTAGCGGGGGACCCTACAATGAGCAGTTCTTC; cdr3_aa: CASDSPSGGPYNEQFF
clone_size: NA; d_call: NA; j_call: TRBJ2-1; v_call: TRBV25-1; cdr3_nt: TGTGCCAGCACTCTAGCGCTTGAGCAGTTCTTC; cdr3_aa: CASTLALEQFF
clone_size: NA; d_call: NA; j_call: TRBJ2-6; v_call: TRBV27; cdr3_nt: TGTGCCTGGTTCCACGTCCTGACTTTC; cdr3_aa: CAWFHVLTF
clone_size: NA; d_call: NA; j_call: TRBJ2-5; v_call: TRBV2; cdr3_nt: TGTGCCAGCAGGGTAGGACTCTTACAAGAGACCCAGTACTTC; cdr3_aa: CASRVGLLQETQYF
clone_size: NA; d_call: NA; j_call: TRBJ2-5; v_call: TRBV28; cdr3_nt: TGTGCCAGCAGTTCCGACTCGACGGGAGAGACCCAGTACTTC; cdr3_aa: CASSSDSTGETQYF
clone_size: few; d_call: NA; j_call: TRBJ1-2; v_call: TRBV5-6; cdr3_nt: TGTGCCAGCAGCTCGACCTTGGACAGACCTTATGGCTACACCTTC; cdr3_aa: CASSSTLDRPYGYTF
clone_size: NA; d_call: NA; j_call: TRBJ2-7; v_call: TRBV15; cdr3_nt: TGTGCCACCAGCAGAGACATCTCCTACGAGCAGTACTTC; cdr3_aa: CATSRDISYEQYF
clone_size: few; d_call: NA; j_call: TRBJ2-1; v_call: TRBV19; cdr3_nt: TGTGCCAGTAGTATAGTAGGTACGAGGGAGCAGTTCTTC; cdr3_aa: CASSIVGTREQFF
clone_size: NA; d_call: NA; j_call: TRBJ2-7; v_call: TRBV28; cdr3_nt: TGTGCCAGCAGTCCCGGCAGGATCTCTGACGAGCAGTACTTC; cdr3_aa: CASSPGRISDEQYF
clone_size: NA; d_call: NA; j_call: TRBJ2-7; v_call: TRBV6-2/TRBV6-3; cdr3_nt: TGTGCCAGCAGTTACGGGGCGAGATACGAGCAGTACTTC; cdr3_aa: CASSYGARYEQYF
clone_size: NA; d_call: NA; j_call: TRBJ1-6; v_call: TRBV9; cdr3_nt: TGTGCCGGCAGCCTCCGGACTCGCGATAATTCACCCCTCCACTTT; cdr3_aa: CAGSLRTRDNSPLHF
clone_size: few; d_call: NA; j_call: TRBJ2-1; v_call: TRBV6-6; cdr3_nt: TGTGCCAGCAGTTCCGACCAGAATGAGCAGTTCTTC; cdr3_aa: CASSSDQNEQFF
clone_size: NA; d_call: NA; j_call: TRBJ2-7; v_call: TRBV12-3/TRBV12-4; cdr3_nt: TGTGCCAGCAGTCCCGACAGCCACGAGCAGTACTTC; cdr3_aa: CASSPDSHEQYF
clone_size: NA; d_call: TRBD2; j_call: TRBJ2-1; v_call: TRBV7-2; cdr3_nt: TGTGCCAGCAGCTTAGCGGCTAGCGGGACGATCAATGAGCAGTTCTTC; cdr3_aa: CASSLAASGTINEQFF
clone_size: few; d_call: NA; j_call: TRBJ2-7; v_call: TRBV3-1; cdr3_nt: TGTGCCAGCAGCCAAGCGGGACAAATCGACGAGCAGTACTTC; cdr3_aa: CASSQAGQIDEQYF
clone_size: few; d_call: NA; j_call: TRBJ2-1; v_call: TRBV2; cdr3_nt: TGTGCCAGCTCTGAAGGTCCGTTTTATGAGCAGTTCTTC; cdr3_aa: CASSEGPFYEQFF
clone_size: NA; d_call: NA; j_call: TRBJ2-3; v_call: TRBV12-3/TRBV12-4; cdr3_nt: TGTGCCAGCAGTTTAGACTTCGGGGATACGCAGTATTTT; cdr3_aa: CASSLDFGDTQYF
clone_size: NA; d_call: NA; j_call: TRBJ1-1; v_call: TRBV27; cdr3_nt: TGTGCCAGCAGTTTATCCAGGGGAAACACTGAAGCTTTCTTT; cdr3_aa: CASSLSRGNTEAFF
clone_size: NA; d_call: NA; j_call: TRBJ1-1; v_call: TRBV6-6; cdr3_nt: TGTGCCAGCAGTTACGCCCTAGGAGGCACTGAAGCTTTCTTT; cdr3_aa: CASSYALGGTEAFF
clone_size: NA; d_call: TRBD2; j_call: TRBJ2-5; v_call: TRBV6-2/TRBV6-3; cdr3_nt: TGTGCCAGCAGTTACAACCGAGCGGGAGTTGGCGAGACCCAGTACTTC; cdr3_aa: CASSYNRAGVGETQYF
clone_size: NA; d_call: NA; j_call: TRBJ2-1; v_call: TRBV4-1; cdr3_nt: TGCGCCAGCAGCTCGACACGACGGGGGAGCTCCTACAATGAGCAGTTCTTC; cdr3_aa: CASSSTRRGSSYNEQFF
clone_size: once; d_call: TRBD1; j_call: TRBJ1-2; v_call: TRBV6-6; cdr3_nt: TGTGCCAGCGGATCTAGTCAGGGGGACTATGGCTACACCTTC; cdr3_aa: CASGSSQGDYGYTF
clone_size: NA; d_call: TRBD2; j_call: TRBJ2-7; v_call: TRBV29-1; cdr3_nt: TGCAGCGTTCCCTCTAGACCCCTAAAGCGGGGGCCCTCCTCCTACAATGAGCAGTACTTC; cdr3_aa: CSVPSRPLKRGPSSYNEQYF
clone_size: NA; d_call: NA; j_call: TRBJ1-2; v_call: TRBV20-1; cdr3_nt: TGCAGTGCCCGCCGTGACACGGGGGCCTATGGCTACACCTTC; cdr3_aa: CSARRDTGAYGYTF
clone_size: NA; d_call: NA; j_call: TRBJ2-1; v_call: TRBV6-1; cdr3_nt: TGTGCCGCCCTGGGTCGGGACAATGAGCAGTTCTTC; cdr3_aa: CAALGRDNEQFF
clone_size: many; d_call: NA; j_call: TRBJ1-6; v_call: TRBV7-2; cdr3_nt: TGTGCCAGCAGCTCTAGACCGGATTCACCCCTCCACTTT; cdr3_aa: CASSSRPDSPLHF
clone_size: few; d_call: NA; j_call: TRBJ2-7; v_call: TRBV27; cdr3_nt: TGTGCCAGCAGTTTGAGGGCGGGCGAGCAGTACTTC; cdr3_aa: CASSLRAGEQYF
clone_size: NA; d_call: NA; j_call: TRBJ2-1; v_call: TRBV6-2/TRBV6-3; cdr3_nt: TGTGCCACCTACAGGGAAAATTCCTACAATGAGCAGTTCTTC; cdr3_aa: CATYRENSYNEQFF
clone_size: NA; d_call: NA; j_call: TRBJ2-2; v_call: TRBV7-3; cdr3_nt: TGTGCCAGCAGGGGGGGCGGAGGAACCGGGGAGCTGTTTTTT; cdr3_aa: CASRGGGGTGELFF
clone_size: NA; d_call: TRBD1; j_call: TRBJ2-1; v_call: TRBV10-3; cdr3_nt: TGTGCCGCCGCAAGGACAGGGGACAATGAGCAGTTCTTC; cdr3_aa: CAAARTGDNEQFF
clone_size: few; d_call: TRBD2; j_call: TRBJ2-1; v_call: TRBV7-9; cdr3_nt: TGTGCCAGCAGCCGCAGACTAGCGGGGGGACAATACAATGAGCAGTTCTTC; cdr3_aa: CASSRRLAGGQYNEQFF
clone_size: few; d_call: TRBD1; j_call: TRBJ2-7; v_call: TRBV6-6; cdr3_nt: TGTGCCAGCAGTTCCGGACAGGGGGTCTACGAGCAGTACTTC; cdr3_aa: CASSSGQGVYEQYF
clone_size: NA; d_call: NA; j_call: TRBJ2-3; v_call: TRBV11-2; cdr3_nt: TGTGCCAGCAGCTTAGCGGGATATACGCAGTATTTT; cdr3_aa: CASSLAGYTQYF
clone_size: NA; d_call: NA; j_call: TRBJ2-7; v_call: TRBV29-1; cdr3_nt: TGCAGCGTTGGGGGAGGGGGCCTCTCCTACGAGCAGTACTTC; cdr3_aa: CSVGGGGLSYEQYF
clone_size: many; d_call: NA; j_call: TRBJ2-7; v_call: TRBV20-1; cdr3_nt: TGCAGTGCTAGGACTGAGCCCTACGAGCAGTACTTC; cdr3_aa: CSARTEPYEQYF
clone_size: NA; d_call: TRBD2; j_call: TRBJ2-3; v_call: TRBV9; cdr3_nt: TGTGCCAGCAGCGTAATAGCGGGAGGTAGCGATACGCAGTATTTT; cdr3_aa: CASSVIAGGSDTQYF